This TCR beta chain stems from a study of blood T cell repertoires in COVID-19. The wider study: The United States, Italy and Spain provided the acute and convalescent COVID-19 samples.

CDR3 length: 13 amino acids. CDR1 is KGHDR, CDR2 SFDVKD, per germline. V dropped 9 bases and J dropped 2 bases, with 11 bases sitting between them. Study processing details: It was from reference gene primer amplification that nucleated cell counts were estimated. The table came from immunoSEQ multiplex PCR; TCRdb's copy has only in-frame clones and leaves some out. Clone size and V and J calls were adopted from that table, with D and trimming inferred from the DNA. Of about 360,000 clones listed, around 90% were seen once; the top ten hold 2.5% to 3.5%. This sequence originates from a human donor in a cohort sampled during active COVID-19. The V and J genes are TRBV24-1 and TRBJ2-3, with D unresolved. The specimen was peripheral blood. The CDR3 coding sequence is TGTGCCACCTCTGGGCAAATCACAGATACGCAGTATTTT. Amino acids: CATSGQITDTQYF.